This is a list of T cell receptor beta chains from one sample in a study of T cell responses to AZD1222 COVID-19 vaccine. Only in-frame clones appear in the TCRdb table, and some are missing; sequencing was by immunoSEQ multiplex PCR. The repertoire holds approximately 150,000 clones, with over 75% as singletons. The specimen comprised peripheral blood, sampled 28 days after the second dose of the MenACWY control vaccine. The receptors shown here come from an adult who received the MenACWY meningococcal vaccine as a control. Both conserved end residues are part of each CDR3. D genes are given only for firm matches. The size entry is marked missing in some rows and otherwise reads once, few, many or a size class.

clone size: .; V gene: TRBV12-3/TRBV12-4; D gene: .; J gene: TRBJ1-1; CDR3 protein: CASSLVGAEAFF; CDR3 DNA: TGTGCCAGCAGTTTAGTCGGCGCTGAAGCTTTCTTT
clone size: .; V gene: TRBV19; D gene: TRBD1; J gene: TRBJ2-7; CDR3 protein: CASSHDRGIEDEQYF; CDR3 DNA: TGTGCCAGTAGTCACGACAGGGGGATAGAGGACGAGCAGTACTTC
clone size: .; V gene: TRBV6-6; D gene: TRBD1; J gene: TRBJ2-2; CDR3 protein: CASSRRTGVTNTGELFF; CDR3 DNA: TGTGCCAGCAGCCGACGTACAGGGGTAACGAACACCGGGGAGCTGTTTTTT
clone size: .; V gene: TRBV7-2; D gene: .; J gene: TRBJ2-7; CDR3 protein: CASSLAARSSYEQYF; CDR3 DNA: TGTGCCAGCAGCTTAGCGGCACGGAGCTCCTACGAGCAGTACTTC
clone size: .; V gene: TRBV2; D gene: TRBD1; J gene: TRBJ2-2; CDR3 protein: CATQTGSTGELFF; CDR3 DNA: TGTGCCACTCAGACAGGGTCCACCGGGGAGCTGTTTTTT
clone size: .; V gene: TRBV5-1; D gene: .; J gene: TRBJ1-1; CDR3 protein: CASSLVGSKNTEAFF; CDR3 DNA: TGCGCCAGCAGCTTGGTAGGTTCTAAGAACACTGAAGCTTTCTTT
clone size: hyperexpanded; V gene: TRBV4-1; D gene: TRBD1; J gene: TRBJ1-2; CDR3 protein: CASSQAYRGWDGYTF; CDR3 DNA: TGCGCCAGCAGCCAAGCCTACAGGGGATGGGATGGCTACACCTTC
clone size: .; V gene: TRBV6-5; D gene: .; J gene: TRBJ2-5; CDR3 protein: CASTQGPAFQETQYF; CDR3 DNA: TGTGCCAGCACCCAGGGACCGGCCTTCCAAGAGACCCAGTACTTC
clone size: .; V gene: TRBV6-5; D gene: TRBD1; J gene: TRBJ2-7; CDR3 protein: CAVRQGSYEQYF; CDR3 DNA: TGTGCCGTCAGACAGGGTTCCTACGAGCAGTACTTC
clone size: .; V gene: TRBV20-1; D gene: .; J gene: TRBJ1-1; CDR3 protein: CRVTDTEAFF; CDR3 DNA: TGCAGGGTTACGGACACTGAAGCTTTCTTT
clone size: .; V gene: TRBV5-1; D gene: .; J gene: TRBJ1-5; CDR3 protein: CASSLGTYNSNQPQHF; CDR3 DNA: TGCGCCAGCAGCTTGGGGACGTACAATAGCAATCAGCCCCAGCATTTT
clone size: .; V gene: TRBV7-2; D gene: .; J gene: TRBJ1-2; CDR3 protein: CASSSVRDYGYTF; CDR3 DNA: TGTGCCAGCAGCTCTGTCAGGGACTATGGCTACACCTTC
clone size: .; V gene: TRBV19; D gene: .; J gene: TRBJ2-5; CDR3 protein: CASSIGERETQYF; CDR3 DNA: TGTGCCAGTAGTATAGGCGAGCGGGAGACCCAGTACTTC
clone size: .; V gene: TRBV11-3; D gene: TRBD1; J gene: TRBJ1-3; CDR3 protein: CASSTHHHKQGEPGNTIYF; CDR3 DNA: TGTGCCAGCAGCACCCATCATCATAAACAGGGGGAACCTGGAAACACCATATATTTT
clone size: .; V gene: TRBV2; D gene: .; J gene: TRBJ1-1; CDR3 protein: CASSLRTEGAFF; CDR3 DNA: TGTGCCAGCAGCCTCCGGACAGAGGGAGCTTTCTTT
clone size: .; V gene: TRBV6-6; D gene: TRBD1; J gene: TRBJ1-5; CDR3 protein: CASSAGTGDQPQHF; CDR3 DNA: TGTGCCAGCAGCGCAGGGACAGGGGATCAGCCCCAGCATTTT
clone size: few; V gene: TRBV12-3/TRBV12-4; D gene: .; J gene: TRBJ2-1; CDR3 protein: CASSLADRQFF; CDR3 DNA: TGTGCCAGCAGTTTGGCGGACAGGCAGTTCTTC
clone size: .; V gene: TRBV5-6; D gene: .; J gene: TRBJ1-1; CDR3 protein: CASSSAAGTEAFF; CDR3 DNA: TGTGCCAGCAGCTCTGCAGCCGGCACTGAAGCTTTCTTT